This T cell receptor beta chain was documented in a study of cytomegalovirus exposure and HLA in healthy donors. It was with 60 Vbeta and 13 Jbeta primers that the PCR ran. TCRdb's copy holds only in-frame clones and misses some; the assay was immunoSEQ multiplex PCR. This table holds 110,000 or so clones, roughly 70% found once. The trim removed 2 bases at V and 6 bases at J, leaving 5 bases unmatched. The V gene's germline CDR1 is SGHRS and CDR2 YFSETQ. The CDR3 is 15 amino acids. Healthy bone marrow donors formed the donor group. The sample comprised PBMCs. The rearrangement uses TRBV5-1 and TRBJ2-2, with 9 bases fitting TRBD1. The receptor was isolated from a woman between 50 and 59 years old in good health and CMV-seropositive. CDR3 nucleotides: TGCGCCAGCAGCTTAGGGACAGGGATTGCCGGGGAGCTGTTTTTT. Residues: CASSLGTGIAGELFF.